The 9 T cell receptor beta chains given below trace back to one sample, sequenced in a study of cytomegalovirus exposure and HLA in healthy donors. The PCR had 60 Vbeta and 13 Jbeta primers. Sequenced by immunoSEQ multiplex PCR; TCRdb stores in-frame clones only, minus some. The sample yields 150,000 to 200,000 clones, roughly 12% seen once. The sequenced sample consisted of PBMCs. These receptors were obtained from a man aged 50 or older in good health and CMV-seropositive.

This chain uses TRBV5-8 with TRBJ2-3; 7 bases align to TRBD2. V dropped 4 bases and J dropped 1; count of bases not matched to a gene: 3. Looked up from germline, CDR1 is SGHTS and CDR2 is YDEGEE. The CDR3 consists of 14 residues. As DNA, the CDR3 is TGTGCCAGCAGCGTCGCGGGGGGCACAGATACGCAGTATTTT. Its translation is CASSVAGGTDTQYF.

V usage is TRBV7-6 and J usage is TRBJ1-3, with 10 bases matching TRBD1. The V and J ends lost 4 bases and 1 base, in that order; junction bases with no gene match: 10. The CDR3 extends over 18 amino acids. Germline CDR1 and CDR2: SGHVS and FNYEAQ. The CDR3 DNA reads as TGTGCCAGCAGCTCCCCGAGGGACAGGGGAGTTTCTGGAAACACCATATATTTT. It translates to CASSSPRDRGVSGNTIYF.

This clone came up a few times. J is TRBJ1-1 and V is TRBV6-5; 7 nucleotides agree with TRBD1. The CDR3 contains 14 residues. The ends lost 6 bases at V and 1 base at J; junction bases unmatched: 5. CDR1 is MNHEY and CDR2 is SVGAGI in the germline V gene. As DNA, the CDR3 is TGTGCCAGCAGGGGGGGACAGCCGAACACTGAAGCTTTCTTT. It yields the protein CASRGGQPNTEAFF.

V and J are TRBV4-3 and TRBJ1-1; D is perhaps TRBD1 (5 bases). Germline loops: CDR1 LGHNA, CDR2 YSLEER. The germline V and J ends were trimmed by 1 base and 3 bases, with 15 bases remaining between them. This CDR3 has 16 residues. The CDR3 here is CASSQGTRVMDTEAFF. As DNA, the CDR3 is TGCGCCAGCAGCCAAGGGACCAGGGTAATGGACACTGAAGCTTTCTTT.

This clone was picked up a small number of times. The chain recombines TRBV5-1 with TRBJ2-3, with a tentative D call TRBD2 (5 bases). This CDR3 has 15 amino acids. Looked up from germline, CDR1 is SGHRS and CDR2 is YFSETQ. With 0 bases removed from V and 6 bases from J, the gap between germline ends came to 14 bases. The CDR3 loop reads CASSLEGLGVDTQYF. The CDR3 nucleotides are TGCGCCAGCAGCTTGGAGGGCCTCGGGGTGGATACGCAGTATTTT.

The V call is TRBV27, the J call TRBJ2-1, with 7 bases matching TRBD1. Germline V gene lookup returns CDR1 MNHEY and CDR2 SMNVEV (reference sequence). J was trimmed by 4 bases and V by 3 bases; bases with no gene match: 6. This CDR3 contains 15 residues. The CDR3 here is CASSFLIQGYNEQFF. The CDR3, as DNA: TGTGCCAGCAGTTTCCTGATACAGGGGTACAATGAGCAGTTCTTC.

This clone was detected a few times. The rearrangement links TRBV4-3 to TRBJ1-4; a weak D match, TRBD1 (5 bases). Germline CDR1 and CDR2: LGHNA and YSLEER. Trimming cost V 4 bases and J 6 bases, with 15 bases left between them. CDR3 length equals 15 residues. CDR3 sequence reads: CASSPRDSEDEKLFF. In DNA form, the CDR3 reads TGCGCCAGCAGCCCCCGAGACAGCGAGGATGAAAAACTGTTTTTT.

As for this clone: Other DNA sequences in the same sample also yield this CDR3. The V gene is TRBV6-1, the J gene TRBJ1-2, with D perhaps matching TRBD1 (5 bases). Germline CDR1 is MNHNS and CDR2 is SASEGT. The CDR3 is 13 residues long. V lost 4 bases, J lost 5 bases, and 11 bases lay in between. The CDR3: CASSVGLGYGYTF. CDR3 nucleotide sequence: TGTGCCAGCAGTGTGGGACTGGGGTATGGCTACACCTTC.

The chain joins TRBV5-1 to TRBJ1-1, with TRBD1 matching over 7 bases. From germline, CDR1 is SGHRS and CDR2 YFSETQ. With V trimmed by 3 bases and J by 6 bases, 11 bases remained unmatched. CDR3 length equals 15 residues. The DNA for the CDR3 is TGCGCCAGCAGCTATCAAGACAGGGTTGGAGCTGAAGCTTTCTTT. Translating gives CASSYQDRVGAEAFF.